This T cell receptor (beta chain) stems from a study of T cells in Graves' hyperthyroidism and ophthalmopathy. Overall study findings and caveats: The model anticipated ophthalmopathy a median about six months pre-onset.

About this clonotype itself: The antigen remains unidentified.

Stable Graves' hyperthyroidism denoted no ophthalmopathy progression over 18 months. With a duration under 2 months, the hyperthyroidism was newly diagnosed in patients aged 18 to 65. This CDR3 has 13 amino acids. Germline V gene sequence: CDR1 SGDLS, CDR2 YYNGEE. V gave up 2 bases and J gave up 7 bases, with 10 bases separating them. TCR beta CDR3 region amplification was performed from RNA transcripts. Primed by the HTBI set, a first-round RT-PCR was run on the TCR CDR3. One entry per CDR3 protein, called by TCRdb with MiXCR from the multiplex PCR reads. The table lists about 590,000 distinct CDR3 sequences, less than 20% of them singletons, with about 7% in the top ten.

This receptor was identified in a woman aged 25 to 45 with Graves' hyperthyroidism. The rearrangement uses TRBV9 and TRBJ2-1; possible D gene TRBD2, 6 bases. The sample was blood. The CDR3 is CASSVAGTNEQFF. The CDR3 DNA reads as TGTGCCAGCAGCGTGGCGGGGACTAATGAGCAGTTCTTC.